The 32 T cell receptor beta chains given below trace back to one sample, sequenced in a study of blood T cell repertoires in COVID-19. Clones were sequenced by immunoSEQ multiplex PCR, and TCRdb holds only the in-frame ones, with some missing. The sample comprises 250,000 to 350,000 clones, 70% to 90% of which are singletons, and about 5.7% rests with the top ten. The specimen sequenced was PBMCs or T cells enriched from blood (not recorded which). All receptors derive from a woman aged 40 to 50 who had recovered from COVID-19.

The chain couples TRBV27 to TRBJ2-2; a possible D gene is TRBD2 (6 bases). V lost 6 bases and J 8 bases, leaving 22 bases between the germline ends. CDR3 length equals 16 residues. Looked up from germline, CDR1 is MNHEY and CDR2 is SMNVEV (reference sequence). The CDR3 DNA reads TGTGCCAGCAGCCGGGACTTGACTCTCATGGTGGGGGAGCTGTTTTTT. Translated, it gives CASSRDLTLMVGELFF.

The chain recombines TRBV9 with TRBJ1-2; a weak D match, TRBD1 (5 bases). Trimming took off 3 bases at V and 3 bases at J, with 15 bases between the two ends. The CDR3 loop spans 15 amino acids. Germline CDR1 reads SGDLS; CDR2 reads YYNGEE. CDR3 DNA: TGTGCCAGCAGCGGGGGGAGGGAAATGGACTATGGCTACACCTTC. Translating it yields CASSGGREMDYGYTF.

A single count supports this clone. The V call is TRBV5-1, the J call TRBJ1-1; 7 bases fit TRBD1. Germline CDR1 is SGHRS and CDR2 is YFSETQ. J lost 5 bases, V lost 4 bases, and 11 bases had no gene match. The CDR3 sequence is 15 residues long. The CDR3 nucleotides read TGCGCCAGCAGCAGCCAAGACAGGGTTAGGACTGAAGCTTTCTTT. It encodes CASSSQDRVRTEAFF.

The chain uses TRBV5-1 and TRBJ2-1, with 10 bases fitting TRBD1. V lost 4 bases and J lost 8; bases outside the gene matches: 6. Per germline, CDR1 SGHRS and CDR2 YFSETQ. The CDR3 is 14 amino acids. Here the CDR3 reads CASSPGQGGHEQFF. CDR3 nucleotides: TGCGCCAGCAGCCCAGGACAGGGGGGCCATGAGCAGTTCTTC.

The chain employs TRBV7-8 and TRBJ1-5, with a tentative D call TRBD1 (5 bases). V lost 2 bases, J lost 2 bases, and 10 bases lay in between. There are 15 residues in the CDR3. In germline, CDR1 is SGHVS, CDR2 FQNEAQ. CDR3 sequence (DNA): TGTGCCAGCAGCTTAAACTCGGGGGGCAATCAGCCCCAGCATTTT. It codes for CASSLNSGGNQPQHF. The full variable domain, in which reference TRBV7-8 and TRBJ1-5 provide the parts outside the CDR3, is GAGVSQSPRYKVAKRGQDVALRCDPISGHVSLFWYQQALGQGPEFLTYFQNEAQLDKSGLPSDRFFAERPEGSVSTLKIQRTQQEDSAVYLCASSLNSGGNQPQHFGDGTRLSIL.

The chain uses TRBV7-2 and TRBJ2-3; unclear D gene. Germline values: CDR1 SGHTA, CDR2 FQGNSA. The CDR3 is 14 residues long. V was shortened by 5 bases and J by 4 bases, with 13 bases between the two germline ends. DNA of the CDR3: TGTGCCAGCAGCCCAGGCCCCCCCGCAGATACGCAGTATTTT. Translation gives CASSPGPPADTQYF.

The V and J genes are TRBV13 and TRBJ1-1; 8 nucleotides align to TRBD1. Looked up from germline, CDR1 is PRHDT and CDR2 is FYEKMQ (reference sequence). The trim removed 3 bases at V and 0 bases at J, leaving 9 bases unmatched. The CDR3 consists of 17 residues. The CDR3, as DNA: TGTGCCAGCAGCTTGACCGACAGGGGCCAAGTGAACACTGAAGCTTTCTTT. It translates to CASSLTDRGQVNTEAFF. The full variable domain, its missing parts supplied by reference TRBV13 and TRBJ1-1, is AAGVIQSPRHLIKEKRETATLKCYPIPRHDTVYWYQQGPGQDPQFLISFYEKMQSDKGSIPDRFSAQQFSDYHSELNMSSLELGDSALYFCASSLTDRGQVNTEAFFGQGTRLTVV.

J is TRBJ1-2 and V is TRBV15, with TRBD1 as a possible D gene (5 bases). Trimming took off 3 bases at V and 4 bases at J, with 12 bases between the two ends. From germline, CDR1 is LNHNV and CDR2 YYDKDF (reference sequence). The CDR3 is 14 residues long. Here the CDR3 reads CATSSGGGLYGYTF. The CDR3 nucleotides read TGTGCCACCAGCAGTGGCGGGGGACTCTATGGCTACACCTTC.

The chain is built from TRBV19 and TRBJ1-4; D is perhaps TRBD1 (6 bases). CDR1 LNHDA and CDR2 SQIVND come from the germline V gene (reference sequence). CDR3 length: 14 amino acids. V was shortened by 5 bases and J by 8 bases, with 15 bases between the two germline ends. CDR3 coding DNA: TGTGCCAGTAGTCCGCAGGACAGCCTAGAAAAACTGTTTTTT. Translating gives CASSPQDSLEKLFF.

This chain links TRBV19 with TRBJ1-4; tentative D call: TRBD1 (6 bases). Germline V gives CDR1 LNHDA, CDR2 SQIVND (reference sequence). The CDR3 contains 13 residues. Trimming removed 6 bases from V and 3 bases from J, with 8 bases in between. The CDR3 DNA follows: TGTGCCAGTAGCCGGACAGCTAATGAAAAACTGTTTTTT. Protein sequence: CASSRTANEKLFF.

This chain connects TRBV3-1 (or the pseudogene TRBV3-2) to TRBJ2-5; tentatively, D is TRBD2 (6 bases). In germline, CDR1 is LGHDT, CDR2 YNNKEL (reference sequence). V was cut by 1 base and J by 2 bases, with 14 bases left in between. This CDR3 contains 16 residues. CDR3 sequence (DNA): TGTGCCAGCAGCCAAGGTGGGGAAGGAGGGCAAGAGACCCAGTACTTC. Translating gives CASSQGGEGGQETQYF.

The chain employs TRBV28 and TRBJ1-6; 7 bases agree with TRBD1. The V and J ends lost 6 bases and 6 bases, in that order; junction bases with no gene match: 5. CDR3 length: 14 amino acids. The V gene's germline CDR1 is MDHEN and CDR2 SYDVKM. In nucleotides, the CDR3 is TGTGCCAGCAGCTCCGGGACAGCTAATTCACCCCTCCACTTT. Its protein product is CASSSGTANSPLHF. Variable domain in full (rest from reference TRBV28 and TRBJ1-6): DVKVTQSSRYLVKRTGEKVFLECVQDMDHENMFWYRQDPGLGLRLIYFSYDVKMKEKGDIPEGYSVSREKKERFSLILESASTNQTSMYLCASSSGTANSPLHFGNGTRLTVT.

CDR3 nucleotides: TGTGCCAGCAGCTTAACATCGACAGGGATGGTCACAGATACGCAGTATTTT. Protein product: CASSLTSTGMVTDTQYF. The rearrangement joins TRBV7-9 to TRBJ2-3, with 7 positions matching TRBD1. CDR3 length: 17 amino acids. Losses at the gene ends were 2 bases for V and 2 bases for J; bases not matched to a gene: 10. The germline V gene encodes CDR1 SEHNR and CDR2 FQNEAQ (reference sequence).

The CDR3 spells CASTRTAREGYTF. The DNA of the CDR3 is TGTGCCAGCACCAGGACAGCCCGGGAAGGCTACACCTTC. The chain recombines TRBV28 with TRBJ1-2, with D perhaps matching TRBD1 (6 bases). Germline V lookup: CDR1 MDHEN, CDR2 SYDVKM. The CDR3 has 13 amino acids. Deletions cut 7 bases from V and 8 bases from J, with 17 bases between.

The chain recombines TRBV6-5 with TRBJ2-5, with 10 bases matching TRBD2. CDR1 and CDR2 from the germline V gene are MNHEY and SVGAGI. This CDR3 region has 15 residues. V lost 6 bases and J lost 5; bases outside the gene matches: 9. CDR3 sequence reads: CASSPLTSGPETQYF. In DNA, the CDR3 is TGTGCCAGCAGCCCCCTGACTAGCGGGCCGGAGACCCAGTACTTC.

The chain links TRBV5-1 to TRBJ2-7; 7 bases fit TRBD2. CDR3 length: 13 amino acids. Trimming removed 2 bases from V and 6 bases from J; junction bases left unmatched: 5. Germline V gives CDR1 SGHRS, CDR2 YFSETQ. The CDR3 DNA reads as TGCGCCAGCAGCTTCAGCGGGGCGGCCGAGCAGTACTTC. Its translation is CASSFSGAAEQYF.

This clone turned up a few times. The V and J genes are TRBV20-1 and TRBJ1-6; tentatively, D is TRBD1 (6 bases). In germline, CDR1 is DFQATT, CDR2 SNEGSKA (reference sequence). CDR3 length equals 11 residues. Trimming took off 8 bases at V and 9 bases at J, with 11 bases between the two ends. The CDR3 bases are TGCAGTTGGGGGGGCGTTTCACCCCTCCACTTT. Protein: CSWGGVSPLHF.

The chain joins TRBV12-3 or TRBV12-4 to TRBJ2-7, with D unclear. V lost 5 bases to trimming and J lost 0 bases, with 8 bases between them. This CDR3 spans 13 amino acids. CDR3 sequence (DNA): TGTGCCAGCAGTGACTTGTTCTCCTACGAGCAGTACTTC. Its translation is CASSDLFSYEQYF.

The J gene is TRBJ2-1, the V gene TRBV7-2; maybe TRBD2 (6 bases). There are 15 residues in the CDR3. The germline V gene encodes CDR1 SGHTA and CDR2 FQGNSA. With 4 bases removed from V and 7 bases from J, the gap between germline ends came to 17 bases. The CDR3 region has the DNA TGTGCCAGCAGCTCGTTGGGGGGTATAGAGAATGAGCAGTTCTTC. Its translation: CASSSLGGIENEQFF. The variable domain in full, completed from reference TRBV7-2 and TRBJ2-1, reads GAGVSQSPSNKVTEKGKDVELRCDPISGHTALYWYRQSLGQGLEFLIYFQGNSAPDKSGLPSDRFSAERTGGSVSTLTIQRTQQEDSAVYLCASSSLGGIENEQFFGPGTRLTVL.

The chain is built from TRBV6-4 and TRBJ2-2, with D possibly being TRBD2 (5 bases). The CDR3 extends over 15 amino acids. Germline lookup yields CDR1 MRHNA and CDR2 SNTAGT. Trimming removed 0 bases from V and 6 bases from J, with 11 bases in between. The CDR3 spells CASSDSGLASGELFF. The CDR3, as DNA: TGTGCCAGCAGTGACTCAGGGCTAGCTTCCGGGGAGCTGTTTTTT.

V and J are TRBV18 and TRBJ2-3; 8 nucleotides match TRBD1. Trimming took 3 bases from V and 4 from J; bases not matched to a gene: 3. CDR1 is KGHSH and CDR2 is LQKENI in the germline V gene. This CDR3 contains 14 residues. The CDR3 bases are TGTGCCAGCTCACCTTCAGGGGGCGCAGATACGCAGTATTTT. It is translated as CASSPSGGADTQYF.

The chain is built from TRBV30 and TRBJ1-5; D is perhaps TRBD1 (5 bases). This CDR3 comprises 14 residues. CDR1 is GTSNPN, CDR2 SVGIG, per germline (reference sequence). V lost 1 base and J 0 bases, leaving 7 bases between the germline ends. CDR3 amino acids: CAWSGQISNQPQHF. The DNA for the CDR3 is TGTGCCTGGAGTGGACAGATTAGCAATCAGCCCCAGCATTTT.

This chain connects TRBV29-1 to TRBJ2-7; D may be TRBD1 (5 bases). The ends were cut back, 5 bases at V and 7 bases at J, with 15 bases in the middle. This CDR3 has 12 amino acids. Germline V gives CDR1 SQVTM, CDR2 ANQGSEA. The CDR3: CSVRGALGEQYF. The CDR3 DNA sequence: TGCAGCGTTCGTGGGGCCCTTGGGGAGCAGTACTTC.

The chain employs TRBV2 and TRBJ1-3, with D hard to call. This CDR3 is 14 amino acids long. Germline loops: CDR1 SNHLY, CDR2 FYNNEI. V lost 4 bases, J lost 4 bases, and 11 bases lay in between. CDR3 DNA sequence: TGTGCCAGCAGTGCAGAGGTTTCGGGAAACACCATATATTTT. This translates into CASSAEVSGNTIYF. The whole variable domain, remainder taken from reference TRBV2 and TRBJ1-3, is EPEVTQTPSHQVTQMGQEVILRCVPISNHLYFYWYRQILGQKVEFLVSFYNNEISEKSEIFDDQFSVERPDGSNFTLKIRSTKLEDSAMYFCASSAEVSGNTIYFGEGSWLTVV.

The gene calls are TRBV10-3 and TRBJ2-7; 9 bases agree with TRBD2. Germline V gene lookup returns CDR1 ENHRY and CDR2 SYGVKD. The CDR3 runs 14 residues. Trimming at V came to 3 bases and at J to 2 bases, leaving 2 bases not matched to a gene. CDR3 residues: CAISEKRGAYEQYF. As DNA, the CDR3 is TGTGCCATCAGTGAAAAGCGGGGGGCCTACGAGCAGTACTTC.

The chain carries TRBV5-1 and TRBJ2-1; weak D call: TRBD1 (5 bases). Per germline, CDR1 SGHRS and CDR2 YFSETQ. Trimming removed 0 bases from V and 5 bases from J, with 12 bases in between. The length of the CDR3 is 15 residues. The CDR3 loop is CASSLEAGWNNEQFF. The CDR3 DNA reads as TGCGCCAGCAGCTTGGAGGCAGGGTGGAACAATGAGCAGTTCTTC.

This clone was recorded only once. This chain links TRBV7-9 with TRBJ1-4; perhaps TRBD1 as D (5 bases). The germline V and J ends were trimmed by 2 bases and 5 bases, with 9 bases remaining between them. Germline V gene sequence: CDR1 SEHNR, CDR2 FQNEAQ (reference sequence). The CDR3 sequence is 14 residues long. DNA for the CDR3: TGTGCCAGCAGCTTAAAGGGGTTAAATGAAAAACTGTTTTTT. This encodes CASSLKGLNEKLFF.

The chain uses TRBV5-8 and TRBJ2-1; 7 bases match TRBD2. V shed 6 bases and J 9 bases; nucleotides not matched to a gene: 12. Germline values: CDR1 SGHTS, CDR2 YDEGEE. CDR3 length equals 14 residues. This CDR3 is CASTTTFTGGEQFF. The CDR3 coding sequence is TGTGCCAGCACCACCACCTTTACGGGGGGTGAGCAGTTCTTC.

The gene calls are TRBV28 and TRBJ2-5; TRBD2 matches 7 bases. V was clipped by 9 bases and J by 2 bases; unmatched bases: 3. The CDR3 has 12 amino acids. From germline, CDR1 is MDHEN and CDR2 SYDVKM. CDR3 sequence reads: CASRTSQETQYF. CDR3 nucleotides: TGTGCCAGTAGGACTAGTCAAGAGACCCAGTACTTC.

In regard to this clone: Different DNA sequences within this sample yield the same CDR3. The chain has TRBV7-3 and TRBJ2-7; 7 bases fit TRBD2. Trimming took 5 bases from V and 5 from J; bases not matched to a gene: 6. Germline V gene data show CDR1 as SGHTA and CDR2 as FQGTGA. The CDR3 sequence is 13 residues long. The CDR3 bases are TGTGCCAGCAGCCCCCGTCGGGGGGACGAGCAGTACTTC. It codes for CASSPRRGDEQYF. Drawing the rest from reference TRBV7-3 and TRBJ2-7, the complete variable domain is GAGVSQTPSNKVTEKGKYVELRCDPISGHTALYWYRQSLGQGPEFLIYFQGTGAADDSGLPNDRFFAVRPEGSVSTLKIQRTERGDSAVYLCASSPRRGDEQYFGPGTRLTVT.

The chain's CDR3 is CAGSLRGTGELFF. The CDR3, as DNA: TGTGCCGGCTCCCTTAGGGGCACCGGGGAGCTGTTTTTT. V and J are TRBV30 and TRBJ2-2; D may be TRBD1 (5 bases). Between the trimmed V and J ends, which lost 8 bases and 4 bases, there was a span of 14 bases. The CDR3 length is 13 residues. The germline V gene has CDR1 GTSNPN and CDR2 SVGIG (reference sequence).

The chain links TRBV20-1 to TRBJ2-1, with 8 bases lining up with TRBD2. Germline-derived CDR1 and CDR2 are DFQATT and SNEGSKA (reference sequence). The V segment lost 3 bases and the J segment 0 bases; nucleotides outside the gene matches: 7. This CDR3 has 16 amino acids. DNA of the CDR3: TGCAGTGCTAGTCGGCCGGCGGGAGGCTCCTACAATGAGCAGTTCTTC. Translation: CSASRPAGGSYNEQFF.